This TCR beta chain was identified during a study of glioma-infiltrating T cells (dated by TCRdb to 2016 to 2018). A note on the overall study: Glioma tissue, non-neoplastic brain tissue and matched peripheral blood mononuclear cells were used as sources from which TCR alpha- and beta-chain repertoires were sequenced. Each tissue-infiltrating repertoire was compared with the same patient's peripheral blood repertoire to measure divergence between tissue and blood T-cell populations. Three low-grade glioma patients, roughly 8 primary glioblastoma patients and three non-glioma patients contributing non-neoplastic brain tissue were included in the paired cohort. The investigation overall reported the following: Tissue and blood shared very few CDR3 sequences, a result attributed to high CDR3 diversity and limited sampling. VJ-independent divergence between tissue and blood was lower than expected in non-neoplastic patients but higher than expected in all gliomas, particularly low-grade gliomas. Group comparisons rested on small numbers: three non-neoplastic, three low-grade glioma and roughly eight glioblastoma patients.

CDR3 length: 14 amino acids, cysteine to phenylalanine. Only the CDR3 portion is preserved as DNA: 42 bases, with reading frame beginning at the first base. Relative to germline, V is missing 4 bases and J is missing 4 bases, with 3 bases of the junction outside any gene match. Sequences MDHEN (CDR1) and SYDVKM (CDR2) are obtained from the germline V gene. In regard to this clonotype: Its specific antigen is unknown. Base-call qualities are not available, and no considerably larger clone is one nucleotide away.

TCR alpha and beta CDR3 regions were amplified with the iRepertoire nested amplicon-rescue multiplex PCR (arm-PCR) platform from RNA. One-step reverse transcription and amplification used about 95-400 ng of tissue mRNA or PBMC total RNA as input. Following bead purification, Illumina adapters were added by a secondary multiplex PCR, and the libraries were gel-purified between 200 and 400 bp. The libraries contained internal 6-nucleotide barcodes that were used for demultiplexing. Libraries were sequenced on an Illumina MiSeq with 2x220 or 2x250 nucleotide paired-end reads. The authors' analysis ran thus. Paired reads were merged with FLASH 1.2.11 and aligned to the GRCh37 human genome with BWA-MEM before extracting TRA and TRB reads. For V and J assignment, an IMGT-derived reference of cassette sequences and CDR3 motifs that included pseudogenes was used. Three-frame translation of reads was performed, and productive CDR3s were defined as those with a C...FGXG motif and no stop codons. Unique combinations of V-J cassette pair and CDR3 amino acid sequence were defined as clonotypes. Reads were filtered by Hamming distance, thresholded by each sample's sequence error rate in mapped regions. The public reads were reprocessed in TCRdb via fastp at Q25 and MiXCR, keeping in-frame beta chains. Duplicate CDR3 protein sequences are folded into a single record with the most common DNA and genes. The V and J calls here are based on TCRdb, not the publication. The sample has around 97,000 distinct CDR3 sequences on record, 25% to 35% of them singletons. The top ten clones comprise roughly 46% of the sample.

This TCR came from a human donor with low-grade glioma or glioblastoma, undergoing nonglioma brain surgery, or in good health (not recorded which). The rearranged chain carries TRBV28 and TRBJ1-3, with TRBD1 matching 8 junction bases. Sequenced: glioma tissue, nonneoplastic brain tissue, or PBMCs (not recorded which). The nucleotide sequence is TGTGCCAGCAGTTGGACAGGGATAGGAAACACCATATATTTT. Translation gives CASSWTGIGNTIYF.